This TCR beta chain is drawn from a study of T cell changes during pregnancy in multiple sclerosis. Looked up from germline, CDR1 is MRHNA and CDR2 is SNTAGT. This CDR3 contains 15 residues. With 2 bases clipped from V and 8 bases from J, the junction kept 7 bases outside the gene matches. Data came from immunoSEQ multiplex PCR; TCRdb stores just in-frame clones and leaves some out. The data hold 10,000 to 15,000 clones, with roughly 88% observed a single time. The chain links TRBV6-4 to TRBJ2-1; the match to TRBD1 covers 9 bases. The sample consisted of CD8+ T cells from peripheral blood mononuclear cells, taken after pregnancy. The source is a female donor in good health, enrolled as a control in a pregnancy study. The CDR3: CASSDRGQGSDEQFF. In nucleotides, the CDR3 is TGTGCCAGCAGTGACCGGGGACAGGGTTCTGATGAGCAGTTCTTC.